This TCR beta chain was found in a study of cytomegalovirus exposure and HLA in healthy donors (dated by TCRdb to the late 2010s). Study-level background: According to an earlier analysis of 550 to 750 of the donors, roughly 180 million T cells yielded 95 million to 140 million unique TCR beta sequences and about 280 Gb of sequence data. An early release that covered more than 550 HLA-typed donors contained approximately 300 gigabases of sequencing data and roughly 84 million unique TCR sequences. The genetic ancestry cluster associated with self-reported Caucasian donors included 70% to 85% of the 398 genotyped donors. The study aimed to test whether cataloging public T cell receptors could reveal signatures of past pathogen exposure. The study profiled the T cell repertoires of hundreds of subjects by immunosequencing and related them to cytomegalovirus serostatus. Along with the 666-subject first cohort, a separate validation cohort of about 110 different subjects was used. High-throughput TCR immunosequencing, statistical association of individual TCRs with disease status, and machine learning were combined to predict cytomegalovirus infection status. To study patterns of TCR occurrence, a later analysis re-analyzed previously published TCR beta repertoires from hundreds of donors and added high-resolution HLA genotyping. Rather than using new phenotypic data, the later analysis identified candidate immune exposures from TCR beta sequences and from how often those sequences occurred across donors. In an earlier analysis of 500 to 650 of the donors, high-throughput TCR beta sequencing was used to judge whether each TCR beta V gene segment behaved as functional or pseudogenic. Alongside the repertoire data, information on donor age, sex, ethnicity and CMV serostatus was compiled. Genome-wide SNP genotypes for about three fifths of the roughly 670 donors were used in a later genetic analysis, which treated that subset as a discovery cohort. Every repertoire in the discovery cohort had been generated on one and the same sequencing platform. HLA typing included class I and class II loci at four-digit resolution. The number of typed donors differed by locus: 629-630 for A, B, C, DRB1 and DQB1; 522 for DQA1; over 600 for DPA1; and around 470 for DPB1. Four to six DR-DQ haplotypes were handled as single units for association and clustering, since linkage in the cohort was strong. Among roughly 400 genotyped donors of the cohort, an average of about 240,000 unique TCR beta nucleotide sequences were sequenced per donor, about a sixth of them non-productive. Study-level results and caveats: Compared with equally common non-associated chains, HLA-associated TCR beta chains in a later analysis were more clonally expanded and had lower generation probabilities. A further reported finding was that TCR beta sequences accurately predicted the HLA-A and HLA-B alleles for most subjects in the first cohort. This cohort had only TCR beta chains sequenced, and the lack of alpha or paired-chain data limited which features could be detected. Most CMV-associated TCR beta chains appeared to be HLA-restricted in a later analysis, and the HLA associations seemed to be driven largely by CMV exposure. In vitro tests confirmed that a few of the cytomegalovirus-associated TCR beta chains recognize cytomegalovirus antigens. According to a later analysis, TCR association rates differed among HLA loci, with DRB1 alleles showing the most associated TCRs and HLA-C alleles showing the fewest. A later analysis associated about 18,000 TCR beta sequences with specific HLA alleles at a false discovery rate of 0.05. Broadly in line with IMGT annotations, most TCR beta V segments showed up in productive rearrangements about 87% or about 30% of the time in an earlier analysis of several hundred of the donors. For the cohort, immune exposure information was limited to CMV serostatus. The classifier was reported to diagnose cytomegalovirus status with high specificity and sensitivity in both the original cohort and the validation cohort. According to a later analysis, parvovirus B19, influenza, CMV and Epstein-Barr virus appeared linked to several top co-occurrence clusters. Across donors, most TCR sequences were observed very rarely, whereas some public TCRs were present in many individuals. The presence/absence analyses assumed that sequencing depth was roughly uniform across donors, and that assumption may not be true. Because counts were too low, more than 15 rarely observed V segments, including chromosome 9 orphons, were left out of the earlier analysis of a few hundred of the donors. Correlated functional status among segregating V segments might be attributable to linkage disequilibrium, but an unknown experimental factor could not be ruled out. Assigning TCR associations to individual alleles was difficult when HLA alleles, especially DR and DQ, strongly co-occurred. An association between a missense DCLRE1C variant and V-gene and J-gene trimming of TCR beta chains was found in a later genetic analysis and replicated in an independent cohort. Because the 87-base-pair reads could not distinguish some IMGT-functional V segments, including TRBV6-2 and TRBV6-3, those segments were excluded. A cluster of highly shared sequence variants was judged likely to represent a technical artifact of the sequencing pipeline. In the study, some 180 TCR beta chains were listed as associated with cytomegalovirus. In a later genetic analysis, fewer N-insertions in productive TCRs were reported among donors in an Asian-associated ancestry cluster than the approximately 670-donor mean. According to the authors, the approach could potentially be generalized to other disease states and immunological phenotypes. HLA typing was unavailable for some donors at each locus, so association tests used only the typed subset.

Spanning cysteine to phenylalanine, the CDR3 consists of 15 amino acids. Only CDR3 DNA remains: 45 bases, in frame from the first base. Germline trimming: 4 bases from V, 2 bases from J; junction bases outside gene matches: 5. The germline V gene (reference sequence) specifies WNHNN as CDR1 and SYGVQD as CDR2. The cohort comprised fewer than 700 healthy bone marrow donors. All cohort members were sampled while nominally healthy, although unrecorded immune exposures were likely present. The donor tested CMV seropositive and was one of the 289 seropositive cohort members. Each donor provided a peripheral blood sample, and peripheral blood mononuclear cells were used for TCR beta sequencing. Genomic DNA extraction from the blood cell samples was performed with the Qiagen DNeasy Blood Extraction Kit. As concerns this clone: Its antigen is still unknown. No much larger clone exists at a distance of one base, and base qualities are not known.

The method behind the library was the immunoSEQ multiplex PCR assay. For the multiplex PCR, a mixture combining 60 forward primers for TCR Vbeta segments and 13 reverse primers for TCR Jbeta segments was used. A multiplex PCR assay on genomic DNA amplified the CDR3 region of rearranged TCR beta genes. The Illumina HiSeq System was used to sequence the amplified TCR beta libraries as 87-base-pair reads. The authors' pipeline ran thus. A later analysis counted approximately 84 million unique TCR beta chains across the 550 to 750 repertoires, and some 11 million of these chains were shared by at least two donors. A nearest-neighbor algorithm error-corrected the raw reads and collapsed the reads into unique sequences, merging closely related sequences to remove PCR and sequencing errors. CDR3 sequences were aligned to IMGT reference sequences to assign V, D and J gene segments. For a sequence to be retained, at least a six-nucleotide match to both a V gene segment and a J gene segment was required. Rearrangements were called productive when the CDR3 lacked stop codons and stayed in frame with V and J; all others were non-productive. CDR3 was defined according to IMGT convention as the region running from the second conserved V-encoded cysteine to the conserved J-encoded phenylalanine. The earlier analysis of about 610 of the donors excluded sequences that lacked an unambiguous match to a single V gene segment. In an earlier analysis of several hundred of the donors, a V segment was called functional when productive rearrangements were above 56.7%, and segregating when the standard deviation between donors exceeded 5%. A statistical classification framework was built to diagnose cytomegalovirus status from the catalog of TCR beta chain sequences. V and J gene assignment, in a later analysis, came from comparing TCR nucleotide sequences with IMGT/GENE-DB human TR gene sequences. The TCRdist pipeline was used in a later analysis to assign CDR3 sequences and most-parsimonious VDJ recombination scenarios. In a later analysis, every TCR beta chain was defined by the combination of its CDR3 amino acid sequence and its V-gene family, and reads without a unique V-gene family were dropped. To address suspected cross-contamination and a sequencing artifact, a later analysis removed roughly 580 highly shared, low-generation-probability nucleotide sequences. In a later analysis, a clonal expansion index was calculated for each public chain from normalized within-repertoire ranks of inferred template counts. Generation probabilities in a later analysis came from a VDJ recombination model fitted to out-of-frame rearrangements, and those results were checked against IGoR. In a later analysis, TCR-TCR, TCR-HLA and TCR-CMV co-occurrence was scored with hypergeometric tests, and a repertoire-size bias correction was applied to TCR pairs. False discovery rates were estimated in a later analysis by permuting HLA or CMV assignments 20 times. In a later analysis, co-occurring TCRs were grouped using DBSCAN, with TCRdist sequence similarity added in when clustering inside HLA-allele-positive subsets. Repertoires with fewer than 30,000 or more than 120,000 public chains were left out of co-occurrence clustering, as were about five repertoires with anomalous nucleotide sharing. Entries here come from immuneACCESS through TCRdb and include only in-frame sequences with V and J called. Some clones fail to appear in such tables; in the studies checked, an unresolved V gene covers under half of the shortfall, and the cause of the remainder is unknown. The D gene and trimming were derived from the DNA, and the V and J assignments and clone size from that table. This sample gives some 120,000 clones in total; approximately 80% of them show up just once. The ten largest clonotypes hold approximately 11% of the sample.

The source material was PBMCs. Rearrangement joined TRBV10-1 to TRBJ2-3; a stretch of 8 junction bases matches TRBD1. This TCR derives from a man younger than 45 in good health and CMV-seropositive. The CDR3 is CASSGGQENTDTQYF. The nucleotide sequence reads as follows: TGCGCCAGCAGTGGGGGACAGGAGAACACAGATACGCAGTATTTT.